The 26 T cell receptor beta chains below come from one sample, sequenced in a study of cytomegalovirus exposure and HLA in healthy donors. The PCR ran on 60 Vbeta and 13 Jbeta primers. Generated by immunoSEQ multiplex PCR, the TCRdb table keeps only in-frame clones and is missing some. The data hold tens of thousands of clones, with less than 70% observed a single time. The sequenced sample consisted of PBMCs. The receptors derive from a woman in her twenties or thirties in good health and CMV-seronegative.

The V gene is TRBV5-1, the J gene TRBJ1-2; 10 bases match TRBD1. CDR3 length: 15 amino acids. CDR1 SGHRS and CDR2 YFSETQ come from the germline V gene. The ends lost 4 bases at V and 7 bases at J; junction bases unmatched: 10. CDR3 nucleotides: TGCGCCAGCAGCGGGGGGGACAGGGGTGACTTTGGCTACACCTTC. Its protein is CASSGGDRGDFGYTF.

This chain joins TRBV19 and TRBJ1-2; tentatively, D is TRBD1 (6 bases). Germline assignment: CDR1 LNHDA and CDR2 SQIVND (reference sequence). This CDR3 comprises 14 residues. V shed 5 bases and J shed 4 bases, with 14 bases lying between them. The CDR3 loop is CASSLQGVTYGYTF. The CDR3 region has the DNA TGTGCCAGTAGTCTACAGGGAGTAACCTATGGCTACACCTTC.

The chain recombines TRBV15 with TRBJ2-4, with 7 bases lining up with TRBD1. Germline CDR1 is LNHNV and CDR2 is YYDKDF (reference sequence). The CDR3 contains 15 residues. J lost 6 bases, V lost 0 bases, and 5 bases had no gene match. As DNA, the CDR3 is TGTGCCACCAGCAGAGATCGGGGACAGACAAACATTCAGTACTTC. Translated: CATSRDRGQTNIQYF.

The chain has TRBV5-1 and TRBJ1-2; perhaps TRBD1 as D (5 bases). In germline, CDR1 is SGHRS, CDR2 YFSETQ. V was shortened by 4 bases and J by 4 bases, with 14 bases between the two germline ends. The CDR3 has 14 amino acids. The CDR3 bases are TGCGCCAGCAGCCAGGGAGGGGTAGCCTATGGCTACACCTTC. It yields the protein CASSQGGVAYGYTF.

The chain combines TRBV11-1 with TRBJ1-2; D is possibly TRBD1 (6 bases). V shed 5 bases and J shed 7 bases, with 14 bases lying between them. The CDR3 length is 13 residues. In germline, CDR1 is SGHAT, CDR2 FQDESV (reference sequence). The CDR3 reads CASSPGTLRGYTF. The CDR3 DNA is TGTGCCAGCAGCCCCGGGACACTCCGTGGCTACACCTTC.

CDR3 sequence reads: CASSPVVGGISPLHF. CDR3 in DNA: TGTGCCAGCAGCCCCGTTGTCGGGGGGATTTCACCCCTCCACTTT. The chain couples TRBV11-2 to TRBJ1-6, with D tentatively TRBD1 (5 bases). Germline V CDR1 and CDR2: SGHAT, FQNNGV. Trimming stripped 5 bases from V and 9 bases from J, with 17 bases between. CDR3 length equals 15 residues.

This clone turned up a few times. This chain links TRBV6-6 with TRBJ2-3; possibly TRBD1 for D (6 bases). With 5 bases removed from V and 9 bases from J, the gap between germline ends came to 15 bases. CDR1 and CDR2 from the germline V gene are MNHNY and SVGAGI (reference sequence). The CDR3 spans 13 residues. The CDR3 DNA reads as TGTGCCAGCAGTGGGGGACAACCACCCACGCAGTATTTT. Amino acid sequence: CASSGGQPPTQYF.

The chain has TRBV7-3 and TRBJ2-3; TRBD2 aligns across 8 bases. The V segment lost 5 bases and the J segment 1 base; nucleotides outside the gene matches: 5. The CDR3 runs to 15 residues. Germline loops: CDR1 SGHTA, CDR2 FQGTGA. The CDR3 sequence: CASSPERGRTDTQYF. The CDR3 DNA reads TGTGCCAGCAGCCCCGAGCGGGGGCGCACAGATACGCAGTATTTT.

This rearrangement joins TRBV30 to TRBJ1-2; D not certain. The V end lost 0 bases, the J end lost 5 bases, and 10 bases lay between the germline ends. Germline values: CDR1 GTSNPN, CDR2 SVGIG (reference sequence). The CDR3 sequence is 13 residues long. The CDR3 bases are TGTGCCTGGAGTGTAAGTTTGAGATATGGCTACACCTTC. It yields the protein CAWSVSLRYGYTF.

The V call is TRBV5-5, the J call TRBJ1-1, with TRBD1 matching over 12 bases. The trim removed 4 bases at V and 4 bases at J, leaving 8 bases unmatched. The CDR3 has 16 residues. Germline loops: CDR1 SGHKS, CDR2 YYEKEE (reference sequence). DNA of the CDR3: TGTGCCAGCAGCCCGGGACAGGGGGCCTTTGGCACTGAAGCTTTCTTT. Translation gives CASSPGQGAFGTEAFF.

The chain uses TRBV4-1 and TRBJ2-5, with 9 bases matching TRBD2. CDR1 MGHRA and CDR2 YSYEKL come from the germline V gene. This CDR3 has 17 residues. V dropped 0 bases and J dropped 4; count of bases not matched to a gene: 9. The CDR3 loop reads CASSQDGRGLASETQYF. The CDR3 nucleotides read TGCGCCAGCAGCCAAGACGGTAGGGGACTAGCATCAGAGACCCAGTACTTC.

The chain recombines TRBV4-3 with TRBJ2-1; 9 bases fit TRBD2. Unmatched junction bases numbered 3, after V lost 3 bases and J lost 3 bases. From germline, CDR1 is LGHNA and CDR2 YSLEER. This CDR3 is built from 15 residues. CDR3 DNA: TGCGCCAGCAGCCAGGGCGGGGGGGTCTACAATGAGCAGTTCTTC. It translates to CASSQGGGVYNEQFF.

The rearrangement links TRBV7-9 to TRBJ2-1, with 12 bases matching TRBD1. Germline V CDR1 and CDR2: SEHNR, FQNEAQ (reference sequence). The ends lost 8 bases at V and 8 bases at J; junction bases unmatched: 10. The CDR3 totals 15 residues. The CDR3 nucleotides read TGTGCCAGCGGGGACAGGGGGCGGATCGTCGATGAGCAGTTCTTC. This encodes CASGDRGRIVDEQFF.

The chain employs TRBV27 and TRBJ2-7; TRBD2 might be the D (5 bases). Germline values: CDR1 MNHEY, CDR2 SMNVEV (reference sequence). The V gene lost 0 bases and the J gene lost 6 bases, with 12 bases spanning the gap. The CDR3 has 14 amino acids. The CDR3 sequence: CASSLSALAGEQYF. CDR3 bases: TGTGCCAGCAGTTTATCGGCTCTAGCTGGCGAGCAGTACTTC.

The DNA for the CDR3 is TGTGCCAGCAGTGGATGGGACATCCAAGATCGTGGCTACACCTTC. Encoded protein: CASSGWDIQDRGYTF. The chain uses TRBV6-1 and TRBJ1-2; D may be TRBD1 (6 bases). Germline CDR1 MNHNS, CDR2 SASEGT. With 4 bases removed from V and 7 bases from J, the gap between germline ends came to 19 bases. The CDR3 consists of 15 residues.

This chain links TRBV29-1 with TRBJ1-1, with 8 nucleotides matching TRBD1. Germline values: CDR1 SQVTM, CDR2 ANQGSEA. The J segment lost 0 bases and the V segment lost 7 bases, leaving 4 bases of the junction unmatched. CDR3 size: 13 residues. The CDR3 DNA reads TGCAGCGCAGGACAGGGATTGAACACTGAAGCTTTCTTT. This encodes CSAGQGLNTEAFF. The full variable domain, rest sourced from reference TRBV29-1 and TRBJ1-1, is SAVISQKPSRDICQRGTSLTIQCQVDSQVTMMFWYRQQPGQSLTLIATANQGSEATYESGFVIDKFPISRPNLTFSTLTVSNMSPEDSSIYLCSAGQGLNTEAFFGQGTRLTVV.

This sequence joins TRBV4-3 and TRBJ2-3; 7 bases match TRBD2. The V and J ends lost 1 base and 2 bases, in that order; junction bases with no gene match: 12. The CDR3 is 18 residues long. Germline values: CDR1 LGHNA, CDR2 YSLEER. The CDR3 coding sequence is TGCGCCAGCAGCCAAGTAGGTTTCCAAGCGGGGCCCACAGATACGCAGTATTTT. It specifies CASSQVGFQAGPTDTQYF.

The chain is built from TRBV7-2 and TRBJ2-1; 9 nucleotides agree with TRBD2. Germline CDR1 SGHTA, CDR2 FQGNSA. The CDR3 is 16 residues long. After removal of 0 bases from V and 7 bases from J, the junction contained 7 bases not matched to a gene. CDR3 bases: TGTGCCAGCAGCTTAGCCTCTAGCGGGACAACTAATGAGCAGTTCTTC. Amino acid sequence: CASSLASSGTTNEQFF.

The chain couples TRBV25-1 to TRBJ2-1, with 16 positions matching TRBD2. The germline V gene has CDR1 MGHDK and CDR2 SYGVNS. CDR3 length: 16 amino acids. Trimming at V came to 6 bases and at J to 10 bases, leaving 9 bases not matched to a gene. The CDR3 reads CASSAGTSGGAREQFF. DNA for the CDR3: TGTGCCAGCAGCGCCGGGACTAGCGGGGGGGCGCGGGAGCAGTTCTTC.

J is TRBJ2-1 and V is TRBV6-1; tentatively, D is TRBD2 (6 bases). Germline CDR1 is MNHNS and CDR2 is SASEGT. Trimming took 3 bases from V and 4 from J, leaving 13 bases between them. The CDR3 is 15 amino acids. In DNA form, the CDR3 reads TGTGCCAGCAGTGAGGGGCGGGGCCAGTACAATGAGCAGTTCTTC. This sequence encodes CASSEGRGQYNEQFF.

This clone showed up just a few times. This chain uses TRBV19 with TRBJ2-1; TRBD2 matches 9 bases. Germline V CDR1 and CDR2: LNHDA, SQIVND (reference sequence). This CDR3 comprises 14 residues. V gave up 5 bases and J gave up 7 bases; unmatched junction bases: 6. The CDR3 nucleotides read TGTGCCAGTAGTCCGGGGACTAGCTGGAATGAGCAGTTCTTC. It is translated as CASSPGTSWNEQFF.

The rearrangement joins TRBV7-9 to TRBJ2-1; no reliable D call. V lost 0 bases to trimming and J lost 2 bases, with 11 bases between them. The CDR3 contains 16 residues. From germline, CDR1 is SEHNR and CDR2 FQNEAQ (reference sequence). The CDR3 reads CASSLAQKTPYNEQFF. In DNA, the CDR3 is TGTGCCAGCAGCTTAGCCCAAAAGACACCCTACAATGAGCAGTTCTTC.

This clone was detected only a few times. The rearrangement joins TRBV5-1 to TRBJ1-1; 8 positions match TRBD1. Trimming cost V 5 bases and J 4 bases; bases outside gene matches: 7. The CDR3 sequence is 14 residues long. CDR1 and CDR2 from the germline V gene are SGHRS and YFSETQ. CDR3 bases: TGCGCCAGCAGGCAGGACAGGGTATCCACTGAAGCTTTCTTT. Amino acid sequence: CASRQDRVSTEAFF.

This chain connects TRBV5-6 to TRBJ1-1; D is undetermined. The CDR3 spans 13 residues. The germline CDR1 and CDR2 sequences are SGHDT and YYEEEE. The V and J ends lost 0 bases and 1 base respectively, with 4 bases between them. CDR3 sequence (DNA): TGTGCCAGCAGCTTGGGGAGGAACACTGAAGCTTTCTTT. Protein sequence: CASSLGRNTEAFF.

This chain links TRBV5-1 with TRBJ2-2; TRBD2 agrees at 11 bases. The CDR3 is 16 amino acids. Trimming took 1 base from V and 3 from J; bases not matched to a gene: 2. CDR1 SGHRS and CDR2 YFSETQ come from the germline V gene. The CDR3 DNA reads as TGCGCCAGCAGCTTGCCTAGCGGGGGGCACACCGGGGAGCTGTTTTTT. Residues: CASSLPSGGHTGELFF.

The chain employs TRBV4-2 and TRBJ1-2; D perhaps matches TRBD1 (5 bases). With 0 bases removed from V and 7 bases from J, the gap between germline ends came to 12 bases. This CDR3 region has 14 residues. The germline V gene has CDR1 LGHNA and CDR2 YNFKEQ. This CDR3 reads CASSQDSQGGGYTF. In DNA form, the CDR3 reads TGTGCCAGCAGCCAAGATAGTCAGGGAGGTGGCTACACCTTC.